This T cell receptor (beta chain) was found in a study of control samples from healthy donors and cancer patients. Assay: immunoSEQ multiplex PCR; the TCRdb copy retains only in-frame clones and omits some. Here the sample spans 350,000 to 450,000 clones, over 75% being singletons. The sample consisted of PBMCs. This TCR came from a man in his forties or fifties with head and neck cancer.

The CDR3 reads CASSYSRDRVITGELFF. The DNA for the CDR3 is TGTGCCAGCAGTTACAGTCGGGACAGGGTTATCACCGGGGAGCTGTTTTTT. The chain joins TRBV6-2 or TRBV6-3 to TRBJ2-2, with 9 positions matching TRBD1. The CDR3 is 17 amino acids. The junction had 8 bases not matched to a gene; V was cut back by 2 bases and J by 4 bases. In germline, CDR1 is MNHEY, CDR2 SVGEGT.